This T cell receptor beta chain appears in the sequencing data of a study of blood T cell repertoires in COVID-19. CDR3 length equals 14 residues. From germline, CDR1 is SGHDN and CDR2 FVKESK. Trimming pared 4 bases from V and 7 bases from J, leaving 14 bases between. In terms of age and location, participants ranged from roughly 18 to 100 years and lived in about 25 US areas. Original processing notes: Using reference gene primer amplification, nucleated cell counts were estimated. The data were produced by immunoSEQ multiplex PCR, yet TCRdb's version contains in-frame clones alone and is incomplete. V and J calls and clone size come straight from that table; D and trimming were deduced from the DNA. The repertoire has approximately 220,000 clones, about four fifths of them found once; the top ten carry 4.8%.

The V gene is TRBV14, the J gene TRBJ2-1, with no clear D. Sequencing input: PBMCs or T cells enriched from blood (not recorded which). The sequence derives from a woman in her 50s who had been exposed to COVID-19. The CDR3 DNA follows: TGTGCCAGCAGCCTCACCCGAAACTCAAATGAGCAGTTCTTC. It yields the protein CASSLTRNSNEQFF. Full variable domain (rest looked up from reference TRBV14 and TRBJ2-1): EAGVTQFPSHSVIEKGQTVTLRCDPISGHDNLYWYRRVMGKEIKFLLHFVKESKQDESGMPNNRFLAERTGGTYSTLKVQPAELEDSGVYFCASSLTRNSNEQFFGPGTRLTVL.